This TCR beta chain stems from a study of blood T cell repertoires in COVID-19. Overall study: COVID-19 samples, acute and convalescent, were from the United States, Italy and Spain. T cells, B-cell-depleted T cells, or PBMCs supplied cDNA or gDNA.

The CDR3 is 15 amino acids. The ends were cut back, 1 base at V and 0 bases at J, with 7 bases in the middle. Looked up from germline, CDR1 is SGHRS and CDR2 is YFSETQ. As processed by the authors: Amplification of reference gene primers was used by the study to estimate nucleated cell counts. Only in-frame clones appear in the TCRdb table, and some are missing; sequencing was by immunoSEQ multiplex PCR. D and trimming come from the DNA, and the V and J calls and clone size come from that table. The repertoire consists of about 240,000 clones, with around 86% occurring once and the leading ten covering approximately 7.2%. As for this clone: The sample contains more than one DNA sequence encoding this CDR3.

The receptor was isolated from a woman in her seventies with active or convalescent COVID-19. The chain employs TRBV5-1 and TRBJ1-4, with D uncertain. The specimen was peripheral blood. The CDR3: CASSLSRATNEKLFF. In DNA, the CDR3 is TGCGCCAGCAGCTTGAGCCGTGCAACTAATGAAAAACTGTTTTTT.